The 29 T cell receptor beta chains below all came from one sample that was sequenced in a study of OX40 agonist ivuxolimab in advanced cancers. The data were produced by immunoSEQ multiplex PCR, yet TCRdb's version contains in-frame clones alone and is incomplete. The table shows some 80,000 clones, with just under 90% occurring only once. The input for sequencing was CD4+ or CD8+ T cells sorted from blood, taken in a trial of the OX40 agonist ivuxolimab. The receptors were sampled from an adult with an advanced solid tumor such as melanoma, head and neck, liver or kidney cancer.

This clone was observed a few times. The chain carries TRBV7-2 and TRBJ1-1; no clear D gene. The germline CDR1 and CDR2 sequences are SGHTA and FQGNSA. With 7 bases removed from V and 10 bases from J, the gap between germline ends came to 13 bases. The CDR3 runs 11 residues. Here the CDR3 reads CASTPELLAFF. The CDR3 DNA reads TGTGCCAGCACCCCCGAGCTGTTAGCTTTCTTT.

This chain connects TRBV7-2 to TRBJ1-2; TRBD1 agrees at 7 bases. The CDR3 contains 15 residues. Germline V gene sequence: CDR1 SGHTA, CDR2 FQGNSA. With V trimmed by 1 base and J by 3 bases, 5 bases remained unmatched. The CDR3: CASSLDGTAHYGYTF. CDR3 in DNA: TGTGCCAGCAGCTTAGACGGGACAGCGCACTATGGCTACACCTTC.

The CDR3 spells CASSEERNTEAFF. In DNA form, the CDR3 reads TGTGCCAGCAGTGAAGAGAGAAACACTGAAGCTTTCTTT. V usage is TRBV6-1 and J usage is TRBJ1-1; D uncertain. CDR1 MNHNS and CDR2 SASEGT come from the germline V gene. Trimming removed 1 base at V and 2 bases at J, with 5 bases between. The CDR3 totals 13 residues.

The chain is built from TRBV11-2 and TRBJ2-2; 10 nucleotides line up with TRBD2. Germline V gene data show CDR1 as SGHAT and CDR2 as FQNNGV. V lost 1 base and J lost 7; bases outside the gene matches: 9. This CDR3 region has 17 residues. CDR3 in amino acids: CASSLGWLAGVFGELFF. In nucleotides, the CDR3 is TGTGCCAGCAGCTTAGGTTGGCTAGCGGGGGTTTTCGGGGAGCTGTTTTTT.

The chain recombines TRBV4-1 with TRBJ1-5; D may be TRBD1 (5 bases). The CDR3 sequence is 16 residues long. V lost 3 bases, J lost 0 bases, and 12 bases lay in between. Germline V gene lookup returns CDR1 MGHRA and CDR2 YSYEKL. The CDR3 coding sequence is TGCGCCAGCAGCCAGACATCGGGGGGTAGCAATCAGCCCCAGCATTTT. This gives the protein CASSQTSGGSNQPQHF.

The V call is TRBV5-4, the J call TRBJ2-7; no firm D call. Germline CDR1 SGHNT, CDR2 YYREEE (reference sequence). The CDR3 totals 14 residues. Trimming removed 2 bases from V and 1 base from J, with 10 bases in between. CDR3 DNA: TGTGCCAGCAGCTTTCGGAGTAATTCCTACGAGCAGTACTTC. This gives the protein CASSFRSNSYEQYF.

The chain's CDR3 is CATSRVRGVGGYTF. CDR3 nucleotides: TGTGCCACCAGCAGAGTCCGGGGGGTAGGAGGCTACACCTTC. The chain recombines TRBV15 with TRBJ1-2; possible D gene TRBD1, 5 bases. V lost 1 base, J lost 8 bases, and 14 bases lay in between. Germline CDR1 reads LNHNV; CDR2 reads YYDKDF (reference sequence). CDR3 length: 14 amino acids.

This chain joins TRBV18 and TRBJ1-1, with D unresolved. The CDR3 totals 15 residues. V was pared by 2 bases and J by 4 bases, with 14 bases between. CDR1 KGHSH and CDR2 LQKENI come from the germline V gene. CDR3 sequence reads: CASSPKDTTFTEAFF. CDR3 in DNA: TGTGCCAGCTCACCAAAAGACACCACGTTCACTGAAGCTTTCTTT. The full variable domain, completed using reference TRBV18 and TRBJ1-1, is NAGVMQNPRHLVRRRGQEARLRCSPMKGHSHVYWYRQLPEEGLKFMVYLQKENIIDESGMPKERFSAEFPKEGPSILRIQQVVRGDSAAYFCASSPKDTTFTEAFFGQGTRLTVV.

V usage is TRBV9 and J usage is TRBJ2-5, with D perhaps TRBD2 (6 bases). The CDR3 consists of 13 residues. Trimming removed 4 bases from V and 4 bases from J, with 11 bases in between. Germline CDR1 and CDR2: SGDLS and YYNGEE. The CDR3 here is CASSPRAGETQYF. The CDR3 nucleotides read TGTGCCAGCAGCCCCCGAGCGGGAGAGACCCAGTACTTC. The full variable domain, in which reference TRBV9 and TRBJ2-5 provide the parts outside the CDR3, is DSGVTQTPKHLITATGQRVTLRCSPRSGDLSVYWYQQSLDQGLQFLIQYYNGEERAKGNILERFSAQQFPDLHSELNLSSLELGDSALYFCASSPRAGETQYFGPGTRLLVL.

The V and J genes are TRBV18 and TRBJ1-1; D not resolved. The germline V gene has CDR1 KGHSH and CDR2 LQKENI. Between the trimmed V and J ends, which lost 6 bases and 7 bases, there was a span of 24 bases. The CDR3 covers 16 residues. The CDR3 spells CASSPKGPMKWDEAFF. The CDR3, as DNA: TGTGCCAGCTCGCCCAAAGGGCCCATGAAATGGGATGAAGCTTTCTTT. Together with reference TRBV18 and TRBJ1-1, the CDR3 gives the full variable domain: NAGVMQNPRHLVRRRGQEARLRCSPMKGHSHVYWYRQLPEEGLKFMVYLQKENIIDESGMPKERFSAEFPKEGPSILRIQQVVRGDSAAYFCASSPKGPMKWDEAFFGQGTRLTVV.

V and J are TRBV29-1 and TRBJ2-3; 7 bases match TRBD1. The ends lost 4 bases at V and 7 bases at J; junction bases unmatched: 14. This CDR3 region has 15 residues. Germline lookup yields CDR1 SQVTM and CDR2 ANQGSEA. The CDR3 nucleotides are TGCAGCGTTGCCGGGACAGCCGTATTCGCCTATACGCAGTATTTT. Its translation: CSVAGTAVFAYTQYF.

The chain uses TRBV30 and TRBJ2-7, with 8 nucleotides matching TRBD2. The CDR3 runs to 11 residues. CDR1 and CDR2 (germline): GTSNPN, SVGIG (reference sequence). V lost 3 bases to trimming and J lost 7 bases; unmatched junction nucleotides: 2. CDR3 DNA sequence: TGTGCCTGGAGCGGGGGGGAGGAGCAGTACTTC. It encodes CAWSGGEEQYF.

V is TRBV6-5 and J is TRBJ1-5, with D hard to call. The V gene's germline CDR1 is MNHEY and CDR2 SVGAGI. V was shortened by 2 bases and J by 2 bases, with 4 bases between the two germline ends. CDR3 size: 13 residues. CDR3 bases: TGTGCCAGCAGTTACGGGGGCAATCAGCCCCAGCATTTT. This translates into CASSYGGNQPQHF.

On this clone itself: The junction shows a germline mismatch at one end, possibly a read error. The chain couples TRBV7-7 to TRBJ2-5; 10 positions agree with TRBD2. Germline V gene data show CDR1 as SSHAT and CDR2 as FNYEAQ (reference sequence). This CDR3 has 17 amino acids. The chain's CDR3 is CASSGEAGGLRRETQYF. The CDR3 DNA follows: TGTGCTAGCAGCGGGGAAGCGGGGGGGCTAAGAAGAGAGACCCAGTACTTC.

This clone was seen a single time. The genes are TRBV5-1 and TRBJ2-5; TRBD2 matches 10 bases. Germline V lookup: CDR1 SGHRS, CDR2 YFSETQ. With 0 bases clipped from V and 3 bases from J, the junction kept 2 bases outside the gene matches. CDR3 size: 15 residues. Here the CDR3 DNA reads TGCGCCAGCAGCTTGGCCCTAGCGGGGGAAGAGACCCAGTACTTC. It is translated as CASSLALAGEETQYF.

Only one count was recorded for this clone. The V and J genes are TRBV6-1 and TRBJ2-7; D remains unclear. Trimming left V 2 bases short and J 4 bases short, with 6 bases between. Germline CDR1 MNHNS, CDR2 SASEGT. CDR3 length: 12 amino acids. The CDR3 nucleotides read TGTGCCAGCAGTGAATTAGATTACGAGCAGTACTTC. It is translated as CASSELDYEQYF.

The chain is built from TRBV6-1 and TRBJ2-2; D uncertain. The CDR3 has 14 amino acids. The germline V gene has CDR1 MNHNS and CDR2 SASEGT. CDR3 region: CAIGRDWLTGELFF. Here the CDR3 DNA reads TGTGCGATTGGAAGGGATTGGTTAACCGGGGAGCTGTTTTTT.

The chain has TRBV2 and TRBJ1-5, with 8 bases fitting TRBD1. CDR1 and CDR2 from the germline V gene are SNHLY and FYNNEI. This CDR3 spans 14 amino acids. The V gene end was trimmed by 6 bases and the J gene end by 5 bases; junction bases not matched to a gene: 6. In DNA, the CDR3 is TGTGCCAGCAGCGGAGCAGGGGGCGATCAGCCCCAGCATTTT. It codes for CASSGAGGDQPQHF.

The chain employs TRBV7-9 and TRBJ2-3; 7 nucleotides line up with TRBD2. This CDR3 is built from 15 residues. Germline assignment: CDR1 SEHNR and CDR2 FQNEAQ (reference sequence). V lost 5 bases to trimming and J lost 0 bases; unmatched junction nucleotides: 5. The CDR3 is CASSPSGTSTDTQYF. The CDR3 nucleotides read TGTGCCAGCAGCCCAAGCGGGACTAGCACAGATACGCAGTATTTT.

In this sample, this clone turned up once. The CDR3 protein is CASIRAGLETQYF. CDR3 coding DNA: TGTGCCTCCATAAGGGCAGGGCTAGAGACCCAGTACTTC. V gene TRBV2 combines with J gene TRBJ2-5; a possible D gene is TRBD1 (5 bases). V lost 11 bases and J 4 bases, leaving 17 bases between the germline ends. The germline V gene encodes CDR1 SNHLY and CDR2 FYNNEI. The CDR3 sequence is 13 residues long.

The J gene is TRBJ2-3, the V gene TRBV19, with 7 positions matching TRBD1. Losses at the gene ends were 8 bases for V and 5 bases for J; bases not matched to a gene: 13. CDR3 length equals 15 residues. Germline V lookup: CDR1 LNHDA, CDR2 SQIVND (reference sequence). CDR3 bases: TGTGCCAGTGGCCCAGACAGGGCGAAAGGAGATACGCAGTATTTT. Translating gives CASGPDRAKGDTQYF.

The chain recombines TRBV7-6 with TRBJ2-2; D is unresolved. Trimming shortened V by 5 bases and J by 0 bases, and 13 bases separated the two germline ends. Germline CDR1 and CDR2: SGHVS and FNYEAQ. The CDR3 runs to 16 residues. The CDR3 sequence: CASSPLATTNTGELFF. Written as DNA, the CDR3 is TGTGCCAGCAGCCCTTTGGCCACAACGAACACCGGGGAGCTGTTTTTT.

The genes are TRBV28 and TRBJ2-3, with 8 nucleotides matching TRBD2. Germline V CDR1 and CDR2: MDHEN, SYDVKM. The CDR3 sequence is 15 residues long. After removal of 7 bases from V and 4 bases from J, the junction contained 10 bases not matched to a gene. DNA of the CDR3: TGTGCCAGCAAGGAGATCGGGAGGGCCCCAGATACGCAGTATTTT. Translating gives CASKEIGRAPDTQYF.

The chain recombines TRBV5-6 with TRBJ1-4; no firm D call. V was trimmed by 3 bases and J by 0 bases, leaving 9 bases between them. CDR3 length: 15 amino acids. Germline lookup yields CDR1 SGHDT and CDR2 YYEEEE. CDR3 region: CASSSTEATNEKLFF. In DNA, the CDR3 is TGTGCCAGCAGCTCCACAGAAGCAACTAATGAAAAACTGTTTTTT.

The V call is TRBV6-6, the J call TRBJ2-5; possible D gene TRBD1, 5 bases. Per germline, CDR1 MNHNY and CDR2 SVGAGI (reference sequence). Trimming left V 6 bases short and J 1 base short, with 18 bases between. CDR3 size: 16 residues. In DNA form, the CDR3 reads TGTGCCAGCAGCCAAGGGCCTCGGACAATCCAAGAGACCCAGTACTTC. Encoded protein: CASSQGPRTIQETQYF.

This chain joins TRBV19 and TRBJ1-2; tentatively, D is TRBD1 (6 bases). Germline-derived CDR1 and CDR2 are LNHDA and SQIVND (reference sequence). The ends were cut back, 3 bases at V and 4 bases at J, with 15 bases in the middle. The CDR3 contains 15 residues. In DNA form, the CDR3 reads TGTGCCAGTAGTATCGAGGGGGGAAATTTCTATGGCTACACCTTC. It is translated as CASSIEGGNFYGYTF.

This rearrangement joins TRBV20-1 to TRBJ1-2; D remains ambiguous. Germline V gene data show CDR1 as DFQATT and CDR2 as SNEGSKA (reference sequence). The length of the CDR3 is 10 residues. Trimming stripped 3 bases from V and 5 bases from J, with 4 bases between. For the CDR3, the DNA is TGCAGTGCTAGGACGTATGGCTACACCTTC. Its translation is CSARTYGYTF.

The V and J genes are TRBV15 and TRBJ2-7, with TRBD1 as a possible D gene (5 bases). Trimming pared 0 bases from V and 2 bases from J, leaving 17 bases between. The CDR3 extends over 17 amino acids. Germline V gives CDR1 LNHNV, CDR2 YYDKDF (reference sequence). CDR3 bases: TGTGCCACCAGCAGAGATCGGAAGCAGGGCCGTACCTACGAGCAGTACTTC. Translated: CATSRDRKQGRTYEQYF. Full variable domain (remainder filled in from reference TRBV15 and TRBJ2-7): DAMVIQNPRYQVTQFGKPVTLSCSQTLNHNVMYWYQQKSSQAPKLLFHYYDKDFNNEADTPDNFQSRRPNTSFCFLDIRSPGLGDTAMYLCATSRDRKQGRTYEQYFGPGTRLTVT.

This sequence joins TRBV4-2 and TRBJ2-1; perhaps TRBD2 as D (5 bases). The CDR3 runs to 14 residues. The germline V gene encodes CDR1 LGHNA and CDR2 YNFKEQ. The V and J ends lost 4 bases and 8 bases respectively, with 15 bases between them. The CDR3 region is CASSPRGLGDEQFF. The CDR3 DNA follows: TGTGCCAGCAGCCCGCGAGGATTGGGAGATGAGCAGTTCTTC.